This TCR beta chain originates from a study of T cell responses to AZD1222 COVID-19 vaccine. The V end lost 1 base, the J end lost 1 base, and 12 bases lay between the germline ends. The length of the CDR3 is 16 residues. Germline loops: CDR1 LGHNA, CDR2 YSLEER. Study-wide findings and caveats: Most donors were white British, females outnumbered males, and clonal diversity was possibly underestimated.

As to this clone: As yet, its antigen is unknown.

Assay used: immunoSEQ multiplex PCR; TCRdb lists only in-frame clones, some missing. The sample gives more than 95,000 clones, roughly nine tenths of which show up once; about 4.7% is in the top ten. This TCR was recovered from an adult in good health. The source material was peripheral blood, sampled on day 0 of AZD1222 vaccination. The gene calls are TRBV4-3 and TRBJ2-3; D possibly corresponds to TRBD2 (7 bases). In DNA form, the CDR3 reads TGCGCCAGCAGCCAAGGTGCGGGGGCGCGCACAGATACGCAGTATTTT. Encoded protein: CASSQGAGARTDTQYF.